The 9 T cell receptor beta chains in this list originate from one sample, sequenced in a study of T cell clonotyping in hematopoietic cell transplantation. Produced via immunoSEQ multiplex PCR; TCRdb's table is partial and in-frame only. The data contain approximately 14,000 clones, just over 85% of them singletons. The sequenced sample was PBMCs, obtained 100 days after allogeneic stem cell transplant. The receptor set was obtained from a male patient in his 50s who had an allogeneic stem cell transplant from an unrelated donor, so T cells may come from the graft donor. Some clones in this sample may be carry-over from other donors' samples.

The chain couples TRBV30 to TRBJ1-1; D gene unclear. The germline V and J ends were trimmed by 8 bases and 1 base, with 8 bases remaining between them. The CDR3 covers 11 residues. Germline CDR1 and CDR2: GTSNPN and SVGIG (reference sequence). This chain's CDR3 is CAAERNTEAFF. CDR3 sequence (DNA): TGTGCCGCGGAGAGGAACACTGAAGCTTTCTTT.

The rearrangement uses TRBV11-2 and TRBJ2-4; D remains unclear. This CDR3 has 11 residues. The germline V gene encodes CDR1 SGHAT and CDR2 FQNNGV. V was shortened by 4 bases and J by 11 bases, with 9 bases between the two germline ends. This chain's CDR3 is CASSSSILQYF. CDR3 nucleotide sequence: TGTGCCAGCAGCTCCTCCATACTTCAGTACTTC.

This chain connects TRBV7-8 to TRBJ2-7, with D possibly matching TRBD1 (6 bases). The V end was cut by 5 bases, the J end by 4 bases, with 12 bases between. This CDR3 spans 13 amino acids. CDR1 is SGHVS, CDR2 FQNEAQ, per germline. The CDR3 region is CASSRDTLYEQYF. CDR3 DNA sequence: TGTGCCAGCAGCCGGGACACACTTTACGAGCAGTACTTC.

This clone was found once. The chain combines TRBV30 with TRBJ2-5; D is uncertain. V was shortened by 0 bases and J by 5 bases, with 10 bases between the two germline ends. The germline V gene has CDR1 GTSNPN and CDR2 SVGIG (reference sequence). The CDR3 covers 13 residues. The chain's CDR3 is CAWSVKGWETQYF. In DNA, the CDR3 is TGTGCCTGGAGTGTGAAAGGATGGGAGACCCAGTACTTC.

The CDR3 here is CASSLERTDFYTF. The CDR3 nucleotides read TGTGCCAGCAGCTTAGAGAGGACAGACTTTTACACCTTC. The J gene is TRBJ1-2, the V gene TRBV7-2, with D perhaps matching TRBD1 (6 bases). The germline V and J ends were trimmed by 1 base and 11 bases, with 14 bases remaining between them. The germline V gene encodes CDR1 SGHTA and CDR2 FQGNSA. The length of the CDR3 is 13 residues. Full variable domain (outside the CDR3, taken from reference TRBV7-2 and TRBJ1-2): GAGVSQSPSNKVTEKGKDVELRCDPISGHTALYWYRQSLGQGLEFLIYFQGNSAPDKSGLPSDRFSAERTGGSVSTLTIQRTQQEDSAVYLCASSLERTDFYTFGSGTRLTVV.

The chain is built from TRBV2 and TRBJ2-3; no clear D. Per germline, CDR1 SNHLY and CDR2 FYNNEI. Trimming shortened V by 6 bases and J by 2 bases, and 9 bases separated the two germline ends. The CDR3 loop spans 13 amino acids. CDR3 nucleotides: TGTGCCAGCAGGTCGGGTTACACAGATACGCAGTATTTT. It translates to CASRSGYTDTQYF.

This clone appeared once. V gene TRBV28 combines with J gene TRBJ2-7; D perhaps matches TRBD2 (6 bases). This CDR3 has 17 residues. The germline gives CDR1 MDHEN, CDR2 SYDVKM. The V gene lost 4 bases and the J gene lost 2 bases, with 21 bases spanning the gap. CDR3 amino acids: CASSSGGTPDGPYEQYF. CDR3 DNA sequence: TGTGCCAGCAGTTCCGGGGGAACACCGGACGGGCCCTACGAGCAGTACTTC.

V and J are TRBV7-3 and TRBJ1-4; D call uncertain. Trimming left V 4 bases short and J 0 bases short, with 18 bases between. Germline lookup yields CDR1 SGHTA and CDR2 FQGTGA. The CDR3 runs 18 residues. In DNA, the CDR3 is TGTGCCAGCAGCTCCACCACTTTTGACGGATCAACTAATGAAAAACTGTTTTTT. Protein product: CASSSTTFDGSTNEKLFF. Using reference TRBV7-3 and TRBJ1-4 for the parts outside the CDR3, the full variable domain is GAGVSQTPSNKVTEKGKYVELRCDPISGHTALYWYRQSLGQGPEFLIYFQGTGAADDSGLPNDRFFAVRPEGSVSTLKIQRTERGDSAVYLCASSSTTFDGSTNEKLFFGSGTQLSVL.

The rearrangement joins TRBV9 to TRBJ2-4; TRBD2 matches at 7 bases. Losses at the gene ends were 4 bases for V and 11 bases for J; bases not matched to a gene: 12. The CDR3 consists of 14 residues. Germline V gene lookup returns CDR1 SGDLS and CDR2 YYNGEE. The CDR3 sequence is CASSTGTTPAVQYF. The CDR3 DNA sequence: TGTGCCAGCAGCACCGGGACTACCCCGGCGGTTCAGTACTTC.